Presented here are 23 T cell receptor beta chains from one specimen sequenced in a study of somatic mutations in cytotoxic T cells in rheumatoid arthritis. Sequencing was performed with immunoSEQ multiplex PCR; in TCRdb, only in-frame clones are kept and a portion is missing. The sample lists about 5,000 clones; over 80% were seen once. The sequencing sample was made of CD8+ T cells sorted from blood. The receptors originated from a woman in her forties or fifties with rheumatoid arthritis.

With regard to this clone: In this CDR3 the conserved last residue, phenylalanine or tryptophan, is missing, so a read error is likely. Here the CDR3 DNA reads TGTGCCAGCAGCCCCTCCGCTTGGGGGGGCTACACCCTC. This sequence encodes CASSPSAWGGYTL. The chain joins TRBV27 to TRBJ1-2; perhaps TRBD1 as D (5 bases). V was shortened by 6 bases and J by 8 bases, with 16 bases between the two germline ends. The CDR3 is made up of 13 amino acids. Per germline, CDR1 MNHEY and CDR2 SMNVEV (reference sequence).

This chain joins TRBV5-4 and TRBJ2-7; perhaps TRBD1 as D (6 bases). CDR1 and CDR2 (germline): SGHNT, YYREEE (reference sequence). Trimming took 3 bases from V and 0 from J, leaving 7 bases between them. The length of the CDR3 is 13 residues. CDR3: CASSSTGSYEQYF. The CDR3 DNA reads as TGTGCCAGCAGCTCGACAGGCTCCTACGAGCAGTACTTC.

The chain uses TRBV6-1 and TRBJ2-7; tentatively, D is TRBD2 (5 bases). V was clipped by 1 base and J by 1 base, with 8 bases between them. The CDR3 loop spans 14 amino acids. Germline V gene sequence: CDR1 MNHNS, CDR2 SASEGT. CDR3 loop: CASSEGGESYEQYF. The CDR3 DNA reads TGTGCCAGCAGTGAAGGGGGAGAATCCTACGAGCAGTACTTC.

This clone is classed as medium-sized (0.01 to 0.1%). CDR3 amino acids: CASTTSGGELFF. The DNA of the CDR3 is TGTGCCAGCACAACTAGCGGCGGGGAGCTGTTTTTT. The chain links TRBV6-5 to TRBJ2-2; 8 bases align to TRBD2. The CDR3 has 12 residues. V dropped 7 bases and J dropped 7; count of bases not matched to a gene: 2. Germline V gives CDR1 MNHEY, CDR2 SVGAGI.

This clone was counted between two and nine times. The chain has TRBV11-3 and TRBJ2-3; a possible D gene is TRBD2 (7 bases). V was trimmed by 3 bases and J by 2 bases, leaving 12 bases between them. This CDR3 spans 15 amino acids. Germline V gives CDR1 SGHNT, CDR2 YENEEA. The CDR3 protein is CASSFTGTTTDTQYF. The CDR3 DNA is TGTGCCAGCAGCTTCACAGGGACTACCACAGATACGCAGTATTTT.

The chain uses TRBV9 and TRBJ1-1; tentatively, D is TRBD1 (5 bases). The CDR3 sequence is 14 residues long. V lost 2 bases to trimming and J lost 6 bases, with 14 bases between them. From germline, CDR1 is SGDLS and CDR2 YYNGEE. CDR3 amino acids: CASSVTGGAAEAFF. Here the CDR3 DNA reads TGTGCCAGCAGCGTGACTGGAGGGGCCGCTGAAGCTTTCTTT.

The gene calls are TRBV7-8 and TRBJ1-1; 9 bases match TRBD1. The V gene's germline CDR1 is SGHVS and CDR2 FQNEAQ. V shed 4 bases, J shed 7 bases, and the junction held 7 bases outside the gene matches. CDR3 length equals 14 residues. The CDR3 DNA reads as TGTGCCAGCAGCTCTGACAGGGGGGCGAATGAAGCTTTCTTT. Translating it yields CASSSDRGANEAFF.

The chain is built from TRBV29-1 and TRBJ2-5; D is unclear. TRBJ2-7 matches the DNA end more closely, so the J call is doubtful. CDR3 size: 10 residues. CDR1 is SQVTM, CDR2 ANQGSEA, per germline. CDR3 amino acids: CSVVQYEQYF. Here the CDR3 DNA reads TGCAGCGTTGTCCAATACGAGCAGTACTTC.

This clone was picked up a small number of times. The CDR3 nucleotides read TGTGCCAGCAGTGAAGGCGTTTCGCCAATAGCTAACTATGGCTACACCTTC. It specifies CASSEGVSPIANYGYTF. The V and J genes are TRBV6-1 and TRBJ1-2, with D uncertain. V was clipped by 1 base and J by 0 bases, with 15 bases between them. CDR3 length: 17 amino acids. The germline V gene encodes CDR1 MNHNS and CDR2 SASEGT.

V usage is TRBV19 and J usage is TRBJ2-7; a possible D gene is TRBD1 (5 bases). Germline CDR1 and CDR2: LNHDA and SQIVND (reference sequence). CDR3 length: 15 residues. Deletions cut 5 bases from V and 0 bases from J, with 14 bases between. The CDR3 here is CASSWGLPGSYEQYF. CDR3 coding DNA: TGTGCCAGTAGTTGGGGCCTCCCGGGCTCCTACGAGCAGTACTTC.

This rearrangement joins TRBV15 to TRBJ2-7; D uncertain. The CDR3 totals 15 residues. Germline lookup yields CDR1 LNHNV and CDR2 YYDKDF (reference sequence). Trimming removed 0 bases from V and 2 bases from J, with 11 bases in between. This CDR3 is CATSRDLASAYEQYF. CDR3 nucleotides: TGTGCCACCAGCAGAGATCTGGCCAGTGCCTACGAGCAGTACTTC.

This chain links TRBV10-3 with TRBJ1-1; a weak D match, TRBD1 (5 bases). The CDR3 runs to 12 residues. Germline V gene sequence: CDR1 ENHRY, CDR2 SYGVKD. V shed 6 bases and J shed 6 bases, with 11 bases lying between them. The CDR3 DNA reads as TGTGCCATCAGAGGGGCGCCTGCTGAAGCTTTCTTT. Its translation is CAIRGAPAEAFF.

Relative to its sample, this clone is medium-sized (0.01 to 0.1%). This chain links TRBV6-1 with TRBJ2-1, with no clear D. There are 13 residues in the CDR3. Per germline, CDR1 MNHNS and CDR2 SASEGT. The V end was cut by 2 bases, the J end by 2 bases, with 4 bases between. The DNA for the CDR3 is TGTGCCAGCAGTGAAAATACCTACAATGAGCAGTTCTTC. Translated, it gives CASSENTYNEQFF.

The chain couples TRBV9 to TRBJ2-5, with TRBD2 matching 10 bases. The V segment lost 0 bases and the J segment 5 bases; nucleotides outside the gene matches: 19. CDR3 length equals 20 residues. Per the germline V gene, CDR1 is SGDLS and CDR2 is YYNGEE. Here the CDR3 reads CASSVAPTVLERGGLETQYF. The CDR3 nucleotides are TGTGCCAGCAGCGTAGCCCCTACGGTGTTGGAGCGGGGGGGGCTTGAGACCCAGTACTTC.

Sample share makes this clone large (0.1 to 1%). The CDR3 DNA sequence: TGTGCCAGCATTAACTGGTTCAAAAACATTCAGTACTTC. Translated: CASINWFKNIQYF. The chain carries TRBV6-5 and TRBJ2-4, with D uncertain. The length of the CDR3 is 13 residues. Looked up from germline, CDR1 is MNHEY and CDR2 is SVGAGI. Trimming shortened V by 7 bases and J by 3 bases, and 10 bases separated the two germline ends.

This clone was seen only once. V and J are TRBV9 and TRBJ2-3, with 7 bases that match TRBD1. The V gene's germline CDR1 is SGDLS and CDR2 YYNGEE. This CDR3 is built from 15 residues. Trimming took 0 bases from V and 6 from J; bases not matched to a gene: 7. The CDR3 sequence: CASSVEDRDGDTQYF. The CDR3 DNA reads TGTGCCAGCAGCGTAGAAGACAGGGATGGTGATACGCAGTATTTT.

The chain recombines TRBV27 with TRBJ2-2; 8 positions match TRBD2. After removal of 7 bases from V and 3 bases from J, the junction contained 7 bases not matched to a gene. CDR1 MNHEY and CDR2 SMNVEV come from the germline V gene (reference sequence). This CDR3 comprises 15 residues. The CDR3 DNA follows: TGTGCCAGCACCTACAGCGGGGGTGACACCGGGGAGCTGTTTTTT. Its translation is CASTYSGGDTGELFF.

The chain has TRBV27 and TRBJ1-5; D gene uncertain. Trimming cost V 3 bases and J 6 bases, with 6 bases left between them. Germline lookup yields CDR1 MNHEY and CDR2 SMNVEV (reference sequence). The CDR3 has 12 amino acids. CDR3 bases: TGTGCCAGCAGTTTTGTCGGTCAGCCCCAGCATTTT. As protein: CASSFVGQPQHF.

The CDR3 loop is CASSLARTGLHMNTEAFF. The CDR3 region has the DNA TGTGCCAGCAGCTTAGCGAGGACAGGGCTACACATGAACACTGAAGCTTTCTTT. The gene calls are TRBV7-9 and TRBJ1-1; 8 nucleotides match TRBD1. CDR1 SEHNR and CDR2 FQNEAQ come from the germline V gene (reference sequence). V trimming: 0 bases; J trimming: 0 bases; junction bases outside the gene matches: 9. The CDR3 loop spans 18 amino acids.

This clone has only a few counts. The V and J genes are TRBV6-1 and TRBJ2-2, with D tentatively TRBD1 (6 bases). V dropped 4 bases and J dropped 1 base, with 13 bases sitting between them. Germline V lookup: CDR1 MNHNS, CDR2 SASEGT. The CDR3 has 16 residues. DNA for the CDR3: TGTGCCAGCAGTGCGTTACAGGGAATGAACACCGGGGAGCTGTTTTTT. Protein: CASSALQGMNTGELFF.

The chain employs TRBV4-1 and TRBJ2-5, with D possibly matching TRBD2 (6 bases). Germline V CDR1 and CDR2: MGHRA, YSYEKL. The CDR3 is 16 amino acids. V was cut by 1 base and J by 4 bases, with 16 bases left in between. CDR3 nucleotide sequence: TGCGCCAGCAGCCAAGGGGGGGAATGGTCAGGAGAGACCCAGTACTTC. This sequence encodes CASSQGGEWSGETQYF.

The genes are TRBV27 and TRBJ2-5; TRBD2 matches 8 bases. CDR3 size: 16 residues. CDR1 is MNHEY and CDR2 is SMNVEV in the germline V gene (reference sequence). V gave up 6 bases and J gave up 1 base; unmatched junction bases: 10. CDR3 sequence (DNA): TGTGCCAGCAGCCCTCTTCTTCGGGGGGGCCAAGAGACCCAGTACTTC. This encodes CASSPLLRGGQETQYF.

V gene TRBV7-8 combines with J gene TRBJ2-3; D may be TRBD1 (6 bases). Germline lookup yields CDR1 SGHVS and CDR2 FQNEAQ. The CDR3 has 19 amino acids. With 5 bases removed from V and 2 bases from J, the gap between germline ends came to 26 bases. CDR3 sequence (DNA): TGTGCCAGCAGCCACTATCCCGCCGGGACACATCGAATCACAGATACGCAGTATTTT. This codes for CASSHYPAGTHRITDTQYF. The full variable domain, in which reference TRBV7-8 and TRBJ2-3 provide the parts outside the CDR3, is GAGVSQSPRYKVAKRGQDVALRCDPISGHVSLFWYQQALGQGPEFLTYFQNEAQLDKSGLPSDRFFAERPEGSVSTLKIQRTQQEDSAVYLCASSHYPAGTHRITDTQYFGPGTRLTVL.